This is a list of T cell receptor beta chains from one sample in a study of identical twins. TCRdb fed the 5' RACE reads into MiXCR, producing one record per CDR3 protein. The repertoire holds around 1.7 million distinct CDR3 sequences, with under 35% as singletons. Input material: cord blood. The receptors derive from a newborn girl in good health. Both conserved end residues are part of each CDR3. A D gene is named only where the DNA matches it firmly. Where a row states a size, it is once, few, many or the class of an expanded clone; other rows omit it.

d_call: -
clone_size: few
v_call: TRBV7-9
j_call: TRBJ1-4
cdr3_aa: CASSLGQNLEKLFF
cdr3_nt: TGTGCCAGCAGCTTAGGACAAAATCTCGAAAAACTGTTTTTT

d_call: -
clone_size: -
v_call: TRBV6-6
j_call: TRBJ1-5
cdr3_aa: CASSEYRNQPQHF
cdr3_nt: TGTGCCAGCAGCGAATATCGCAATCAGCCCCAGCATTTT

d_call: TRBD2
clone_size: -
v_call: TRBV20-1
j_call: TRBJ2-2
cdr3_aa: CSARAGGRTGELFF
cdr3_nt: TGCAGTGCCAGAGCGGGAGGGAGAACCGGGGAGCTGTTTTTT

d_call: TRBD2
clone_size: -
v_call: TRBV20-1
j_call: TRBJ2-5
cdr3_aa: CSARTSGRGETQYF
cdr3_nt: TGCAGTGCTAGAACTAGCGGGAGGGGAGAGACCCAGTACTTC

d_call: TRBD2
clone_size: few
v_call: TRBV20-1
j_call: TRBJ2-3
cdr3_aa: CSATGLAGAPADTQYF
cdr3_nt: TGCAGTGCCACCGGACTAGCGGGAGCCCCCGCAGATACGCAGTATTTT

d_call: -
clone_size: -
v_call: TRBV5-1
j_call: TRBJ2-5
cdr3_aa: CATTGAGGLHNGQYF
cdr3_nt: TGCGCCACCACTGGAGCCGGGGGGCTTCACAATGGGCAGTACTTC

d_call: -
clone_size: -
v_call: TRBV19
j_call: TRBJ1-5
cdr3_aa: CASGHRNQPQHF
cdr3_nt: TGTGCCAGTGGACACCGCAATCAGCCCCAGCATTTT

d_call: -
clone_size: -
v_call: TRBV9
j_call: TRBJ2-5
cdr3_aa: CASSVATTGVGETQYF
cdr3_nt: TGTGCCAGCAGCGTAGCTACAACGGGAGTAGGGGAGACCCAGTACTTC

d_call: -
clone_size: -
v_call: TRBV29-1
j_call: TRBJ2-1
cdr3_aa: CSVERWEGYNEQFF
cdr3_nt: TGCAGCGTTGAAAGGTGGGAAGGATACAATGAGCAGTTCTTC

d_call: TRBD2
clone_size: few
v_call: TRBV4-2
j_call: TRBJ2-1
cdr3_aa: CASSQGGRTYNEQFF
cdr3_nt: TGTGCCAGCAGCCAAGGCGGGAGAACCTACAATGAGCAGTTCTTC

d_call: -
clone_size: -
v_call: TRBV5-1
j_call: TRBJ1-1
cdr3_aa: CASSLVPGTGTEAFF
cdr3_nt: TGCGCCAGCAGCTTGGTGCCAGGAACAGGGACTGAAGCTTTCTTT

d_call: -
clone_size: -
v_call: TRBV30
j_call: TRBJ1-1
cdr3_aa: CAWGRSLLNTEAFF
cdr3_nt: TGTGCCTGGGGCCGCTCTTTGCTGAACACTGAAGCTTTCTTT

d_call: -
clone_size: many
v_call: TRBV5-1
j_call: TRBJ2-5
cdr3_aa: CASSLGGGQETQYF
cdr3_nt: TGTGCCAGCAGTTTGGGGGGTGGGCAAGAGACCCAGTACTTC

d_call: -
clone_size: -
v_call: TRBV2
j_call: TRBJ1-5
cdr3_aa: CASMGASQPQHF
cdr3_nt: TGTGCCAGCATGGGGGCCAGCCAGCCCCAGCATTTT

d_call: TRBD2
clone_size: -
v_call: TRBV14
j_call: TRBJ2-7
cdr3_aa: CASSQDPLAGVGEQYF
cdr3_nt: TGTGCCAGCAGCCAAGATCCCCTAGCGGGAGTAGGCGAGCAGTACTTC

d_call: -
clone_size: few
v_call: TRBV2
j_call: TRBJ1-6
cdr3_aa: CASIVIPGSPLHF
cdr3_nt: TGTGCCAGCATCGTTATTCCGGGCTCACCCCTCCACTTT

d_call: TRBD2
clone_size: few
v_call: TRBV29-1
j_call: TRBJ2-3
cdr3_aa: CSVEPPSGGSTDTQYF
cdr3_nt: TGCAGCGTTGAACCGCCTAGCGGGGGAAGCACAGATACGCAGTATTTT

d_call: TRBD1
clone_size: once
v_call: TRBV4-1
j_call: TRBJ1-4
cdr3_aa: CASSQRQGSGEKLFF
cdr3_nt: TGCGCCAGCAGCCAACGACAGGGGAGTGGTGAAAAACTGTTTTTT

d_call: -
clone_size: -
v_call: TRBV6-5
j_call: TRBJ1-5
cdr3_aa: CASSSPGGVQPQHF
cdr3_nt: TGTGCCAGCAGTTCGCCGGGGGGCGTTCAGCCCCAGCATTTT

d_call: -
clone_size: few
v_call: TRBV12-3/TRBV12-4
j_call: TRBJ1-5
cdr3_aa: CASSLSGSHGQPQHF
cdr3_nt: TGTGCCAGCAGTTTGTCAGGGAGTCATGGTCAGCCCCAGCATTTT

d_call: -
clone_size: once
v_call: TRBV19
j_call: TRBJ2-1
cdr3_aa: CASSVNWGDEQFF
cdr3_nt: TGTGCCAGTAGTGTTAACTGGGGCGATGAGCAGTTCTTC

d_call: -
clone_size: few
v_call: TRBV10-3
j_call: TRBJ1-2
cdr3_aa: CAITPHLNYGYTF
cdr3_nt: TGTGCCATCACCCCACACCTTAACTATGGCTACACCTTC

d_call: TRBD2
clone_size: -
v_call: TRBV5-1
j_call: TRBJ2-7
cdr3_aa: CASSLGLAGPLSYEQYF
cdr3_nt: TGCGCCAGCAGCTTGGGACTAGCGGGCCCACTCTCCTACGAGCAGTACTTC

d_call: -
clone_size: -
v_call: TRBV5-6
j_call: TRBJ2-3
cdr3_aa: CASSSLTGSYTDTQYF
cdr3_nt: TGTGCCAGCAGCTCCTTGACCGGCTCTTACACAGATACGCAGTATTTT

d_call: -
clone_size: -
v_call: TRBV20-1
j_call: TRBJ2-3
cdr3_aa: CSAKIVTSSTDTQYF
cdr3_nt: TGCAGTGCTAAAATTGTGACATCTAGCACAGATACGCAGTATTTT

d_call: TRBD1
clone_size: -
v_call: TRBV20-1
j_call: TRBJ1-2
cdr3_aa: CSDTITGVNYGYTF
cdr3_nt: TGCAGTGACACCATAACAGGGGTTAACTATGGCTACACCTTC

d_call: -
clone_size: -
v_call: TRBV7-2
j_call: TRBJ1-1
cdr3_aa: CASSSPLGARNTEAFF
cdr3_nt: TGTGCCAGCAGCTCCCCTCTGGGGGCGAGGAACACTGAAGCTTTCTTT

d_call: -
clone_size: -
v_call: TRBV28
j_call: TRBJ2-1
cdr3_aa: CASSFVQGKGEQFF
cdr3_nt: TGTGCCAGCAGTTTCGTGCAGGGGAAGGGTGAGCAGTTCTTC

d_call: -
clone_size: -
v_call: TRBV21-1
j_call: TRBJ2-1
cdr3_aa: CASSKALGLRANEQFF
cdr3_nt: TGTGCCAGCAGCAAAGCGCTAGGGCTTCGGGCTAATGAGCAGTTCTTC